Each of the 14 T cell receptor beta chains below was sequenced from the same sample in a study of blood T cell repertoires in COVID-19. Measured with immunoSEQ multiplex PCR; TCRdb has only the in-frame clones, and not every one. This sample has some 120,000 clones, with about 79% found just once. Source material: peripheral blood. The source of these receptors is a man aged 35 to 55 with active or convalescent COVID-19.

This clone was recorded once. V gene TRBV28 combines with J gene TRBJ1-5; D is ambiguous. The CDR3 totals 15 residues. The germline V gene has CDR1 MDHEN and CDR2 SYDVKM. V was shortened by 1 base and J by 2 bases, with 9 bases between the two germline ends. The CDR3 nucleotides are TGTGCCAGCAGTTTATCCGGGGTTGGCAATCAGCCCCAGCATTTT. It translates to CASSLSGVGNQPQHF.

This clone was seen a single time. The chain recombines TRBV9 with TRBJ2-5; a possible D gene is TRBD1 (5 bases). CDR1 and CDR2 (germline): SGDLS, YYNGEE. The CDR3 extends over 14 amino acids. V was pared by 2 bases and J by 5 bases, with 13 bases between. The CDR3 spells CASSVGRGGETQYF. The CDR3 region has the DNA TGTGCCAGCAGCGTGGGTAGGGGTGGGGAGACCCAGTACTTC.

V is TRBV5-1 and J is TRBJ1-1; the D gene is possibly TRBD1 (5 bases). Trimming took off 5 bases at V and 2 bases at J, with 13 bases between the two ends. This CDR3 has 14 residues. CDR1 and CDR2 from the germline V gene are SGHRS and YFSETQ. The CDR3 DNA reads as TGCGCCAGCAGTTCGGCCGGGGGAAACACTGAAGCTTTCTTT. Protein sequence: CASSSAGGNTEAFF.

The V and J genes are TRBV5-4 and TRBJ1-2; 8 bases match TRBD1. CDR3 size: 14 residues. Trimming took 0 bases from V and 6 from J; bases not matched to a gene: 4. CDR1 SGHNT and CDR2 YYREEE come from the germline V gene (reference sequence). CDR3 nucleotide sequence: TGTGCCAGCAGCTTGGCGGCAGGGGGCAATGGCTACACCTTC. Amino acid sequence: CASSLAAGGNGYTF.

The CDR3 loop is CASLGRDMNTEAFF. CDR3 nucleotides: TGTGCCAGCTTAGGGAGGGACATGAACACTGAAGCTTTCTTT. The chain joins TRBV3-1 (or the pseudogene TRBV3-2) to TRBJ1-1, with D perhaps matching TRBD1 (6 bases). The CDR3 is 14 residues long. Germline CDR1 reads LGHDT; CDR2 reads YNNKEL (reference sequence). V was clipped by 8 bases and J by 0 bases, with 13 bases between them.

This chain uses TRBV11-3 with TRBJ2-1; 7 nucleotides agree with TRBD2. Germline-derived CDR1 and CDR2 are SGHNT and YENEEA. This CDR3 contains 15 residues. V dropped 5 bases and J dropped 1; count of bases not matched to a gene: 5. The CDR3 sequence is CASSRSGMSYNEQFF. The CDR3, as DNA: TGTGCCAGCAGCCGGAGCGGGATGTCCTACAATGAGCAGTTCTTC.

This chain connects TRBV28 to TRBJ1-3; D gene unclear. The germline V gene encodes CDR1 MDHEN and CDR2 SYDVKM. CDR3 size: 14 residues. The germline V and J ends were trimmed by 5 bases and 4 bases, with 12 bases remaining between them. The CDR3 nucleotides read TGTGCCAGCAGTCTTCCAGGAGGCGGAAACACCATATATTTT. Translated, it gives CASSLPGGGNTIYF.

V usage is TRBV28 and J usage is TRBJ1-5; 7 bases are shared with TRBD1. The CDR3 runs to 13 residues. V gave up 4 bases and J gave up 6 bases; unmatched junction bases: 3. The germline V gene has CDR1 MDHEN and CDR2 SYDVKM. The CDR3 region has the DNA TGTGCCAGCAGTTCGACAGGGTCTCAGCCCCAGCATTTT. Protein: CASSSTGSQPQHF.

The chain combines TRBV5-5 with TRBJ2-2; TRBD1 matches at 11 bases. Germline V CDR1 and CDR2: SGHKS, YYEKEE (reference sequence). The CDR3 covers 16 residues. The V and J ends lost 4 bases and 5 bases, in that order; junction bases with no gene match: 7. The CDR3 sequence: CASSPGQGASTGELFF. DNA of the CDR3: TGTGCCAGCAGCCCCGGACAGGGGGCGTCAACCGGGGAGCTGTTTTTT.

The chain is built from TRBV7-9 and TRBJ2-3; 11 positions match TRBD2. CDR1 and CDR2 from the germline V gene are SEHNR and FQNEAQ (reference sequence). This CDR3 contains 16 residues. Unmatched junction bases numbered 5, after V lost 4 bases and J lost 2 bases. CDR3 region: CASSSLAGGYTDTQYF. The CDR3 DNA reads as TGTGCCAGCAGCTCCCTAGCGGGGGGATACACAGATACGCAGTATTTT.

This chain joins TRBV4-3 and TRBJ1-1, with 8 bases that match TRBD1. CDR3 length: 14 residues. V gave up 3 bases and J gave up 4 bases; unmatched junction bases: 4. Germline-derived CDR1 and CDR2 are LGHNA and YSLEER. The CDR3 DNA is TGCGCCAGCAGCCATGGACAGGGACCCACTGAAGCTTTCTTT. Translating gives CASSHGQGPTEAFF.

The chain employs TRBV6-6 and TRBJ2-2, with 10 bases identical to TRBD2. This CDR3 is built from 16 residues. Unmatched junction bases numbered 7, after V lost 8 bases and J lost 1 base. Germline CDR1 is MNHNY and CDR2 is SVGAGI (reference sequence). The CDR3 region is CASAGSGGQNTGELFF. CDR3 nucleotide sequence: TGTGCCAGCGCGGGTAGCGGGGGGCAGAACACCGGGGAGCTGTTTTTT.

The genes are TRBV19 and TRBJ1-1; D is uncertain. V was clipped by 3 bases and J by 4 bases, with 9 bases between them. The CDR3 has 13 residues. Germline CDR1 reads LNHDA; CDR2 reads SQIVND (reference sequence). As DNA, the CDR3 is TGTGCCAGTAGTATTCGGCGGGGCACTGAAGCTTTCTTT. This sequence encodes CASSIRRGTEAFF.

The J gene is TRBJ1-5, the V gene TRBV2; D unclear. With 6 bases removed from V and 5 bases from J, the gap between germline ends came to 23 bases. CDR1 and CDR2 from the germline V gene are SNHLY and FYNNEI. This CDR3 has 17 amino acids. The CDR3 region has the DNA TGTGCCAGCAGGGAGAACTTGTGGGTTAGTAAGGATCAGCCCCAGCATTTT. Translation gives CASRENLWVSKDQPQHF.